This TCR beta chain was captured in a study of vaccination effects on CD4 cells after COVID-19. The length of the CDR3 is 14 residues. The germline CDR1 and CDR2 sequences are SGDLS and YYNGEE. There are a few counts of this clone. Its antigen is unidentified. The junction does not match germline at one end; this may be a read error. The sample has other DNA sequences that encode this CDR3 too. Before any sequencing was done, the ViraFEST assay used viral peptide pools to expand antigen-specific CD4+ T cells. When less than 11 days of culture had elapsed, CD4+ T cells were isolated. In the vaccine recipients, nucleocapsid antibodies were negative and there was no prior SARS-CoV-2 infection. Sequenced by immunoSEQ multiplex PCR; TCRdb stores in-frame clones only, minus some. The sample includes under 45,000 clones, around 70% of them seen just once.

Sequenced here: CD4+ T cells from PBMCs cultured with HCoV-OC43 spike peptides, sampled before COVID-19 vaccination. As for subset: HCoV-OC43 spike overlapping peptide pool stimulation. The rearrangement links TRBV9 to TRBJ2-5; TRBD1 matches 7 bases. The TCR comes from a human donor who received a COVID-19 vaccine. The DNA for the CDR3 is TGTGCCAGCAGTGTAGGGACAGTCCAAGAGACCCAGTACTTC. Amino acid sequence: CASSVGTVQETQYF.